The count of the clone carrying this T cell receptor (beta chain) is one. Its antigen is not identified. Primers included in the PCR were 60 Vbeta and 13 Jbeta primers. Measured with immunoSEQ multiplex PCR; TCRdb has only the in-frame clones, and not every one. In the table there are about 91,000 clones, around 64% of which are singletons. These data come from a study of cytomegalovirus exposure and HLA in healthy donors. Study outcomes and limitations: The investigators catalogued 150 or so TCR beta chains as cytomegalovirus-associated.

Germline V lookup: CDR1 SGHVS, CDR2 FQNEAQ. V dropped 3 bases and J dropped 4; count of bases not matched to a gene: 7. The CDR3 loop spans 16 amino acids. Sample: PBMCs. The receptor was derived from a human donor in good health. V gene TRBV7-8 combines with J gene TRBJ2-3, with 10 bases matching TRBD1. The CDR3 reads CASSLNRDRGPDTQYF. The CDR3 DNA is TGTGCCAGCAGCTTGAACCGGGACAGGGGCCCAGATACGCAGTATTTT.